Listed here is a single TCR beta chain. The antigen is not known. Expressed TCRB transcripts were sequenced because the entire RNA isolate underwent reverse transcription. An average of about 3.5 million reads was obtained for naive, central memory and regulatory T cell samples. Data came from immunoSEQ multiplex PCR; TCRdb stores just in-frame clones and leaves some out. Among over 150,000 clones, around 8.6% were seen once, and the ten largest hold under 0.65%. These data come from a study of beta chain features in type 1 diabetes. Study in general: All samples combined gave over 100 million sorted cells for examination.

One heparinised draw of blood, averaging around 120 mL, came from each donor. V was cut by 6 bases and J by 4 bases, with 4 bases left in between. This CDR3 contains 10 residues. The germline V gene has CDR1 SNHLY and CDR2 FYNNEI. General study findings and limits: Researchers reported that naive, central memory and Treg TCRB repertoires appeared more similar in patients than in healthy donors. Within each of all four CD4+ subsets, Type 1 diabetes patients had TCRB CDR3s that were moderately but significantly shorter.

The sequenced material came from central memory CD4+ T cells from blood. The genes are TRBV2 and TRBJ2-7, with D unclear. This receptor was taken from a woman in her late teens or twenties with type 1 diabetes. The CDR3 reads CASRQYEQYF. CDR3 coding DNA: TGTGCCAGCAGACAATACGAGCAGTACTTC.